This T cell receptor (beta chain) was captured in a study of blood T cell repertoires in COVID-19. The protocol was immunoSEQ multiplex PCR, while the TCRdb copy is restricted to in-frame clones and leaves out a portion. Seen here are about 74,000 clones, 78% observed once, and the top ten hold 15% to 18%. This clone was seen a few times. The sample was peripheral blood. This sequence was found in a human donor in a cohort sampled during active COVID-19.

CDR3: CATAESLSGANVLTF. CDR3 sequence (DNA): TGCGCCACTGCGGAGAGTCTATCTGGGGCCAACGTCCTGACTTTC. V usage is TRBV5-1 and J usage is TRBJ2-6; no reliable D call. Trimming stripped 9 bases from V and 1 base from J, with 14 bases between. Germline V gene data show CDR1 as SGHRS and CDR2 as YFSETQ. The CDR3 is 15 amino acids.